The 19 T cell receptor beta chains below were found in one sample sequenced in a study of shared clonotypes between healthy human individuals. TCRdb keeps only in-frame clones here, not all; method: immunoSEQ multiplex PCR. Of 950,000 to 1,200,000 clones detected, approximately 75% appear once; the ten largest clones hold 0.89%. The source material was memory CD4+ T cells from PBMCs. Sample subset: CD45RA-negative fraction. These receptors were obtained from a man between 18 and 29 years old in good health. Some clones in this sample may be carry-over from other donors' samples.

The CDR3 region is CASSSRARFADTQYF. In nucleotides, the CDR3 is TGTGCCAGCAGCTCCAGGGCGAGGTTCGCAGATACGCAGTATTTT. J is TRBJ2-3 and V is TRBV5-6, with D tentatively TRBD1 (5 bases). Germline lookup yields CDR1 SGHDT and CDR2 YYEEEE. This CDR3 is built from 15 residues. With 3 bases removed from V and 4 bases from J, the gap between germline ends came to 15 bases.

V and J are TRBV5-4 and TRBJ1-2, with TRBD1 matching 9 bases. Germline assignment: CDR1 SGHNT and CDR2 YYREEE (reference sequence). V shed 9 bases and J 8 bases; nucleotides not matched to a gene: 20. The CDR3 consists of 16 residues. The CDR3 coding sequence is TGTGCCACCTGGAGTACCAGAAAGGGACAGGGTATGGGCTACACCTTC. The encoded protein is CATWSTRKGQGMGYTF. The full variable domain, with the rest looked up from reference TRBV5-4 and TRBJ1-2, is ETGVTQSPTHLIKTRGQQVTLRCSSQSGHNTVSWYQQALGQGPQFIFQYYREEENGRGNFPPRFSGLQFPNYSSELNVNALELDDSALYLCATWSTRKGQGMGYTFGSGTRLTVV.

This chain connects TRBV11-2 to TRBJ2-7; D is undetermined. The CDR3 is 14 residues long. Per the germline V gene, CDR1 is SGHAT and CDR2 is FQNNGV. Trimming stripped 2 bases from V and 3 bases from J, with 11 bases between. CDR3 nucleotides: TGTGCCAGCAGCTTATGGACGAACTACTACGAGCAGTACTTC. Translating gives CASSLWTNYYEQYF.

This chain connects TRBV5-1 to TRBJ1-4; 11 bases are shared with TRBD1. This CDR3 has 19 residues. The V segment lost 5 bases and the J segment 8 bases; nucleotides outside the gene matches: 20. Germline loops: CDR1 SGHRS, CDR2 YFSETQ. The CDR3 loop is CASRQPDGDRGRWWEKLFF. Here the CDR3 DNA reads TGCGCCAGCAGACAACCCGACGGGGACAGGGGGAGGTGGTGGGAAAAACTGTTTTTT.

Only one count was recorded for this clone. The genes are TRBV28 and TRBJ2-1; D is perhaps TRBD1 (6 bases). Deletions cut 5 bases from V and 6 bases from J, with 20 bases between. Germline V gene lookup returns CDR1 MDHEN and CDR2 SYDVKM. The CDR3 is made up of 16 amino acids. CDR3 DNA: TGTGCCAGCAGTCAAACCGAAGACAGGCTCCTCAATGAGCAGTTCTTC. This gives the protein CASSQTEDRLLNEQFF. Variable domain in full (rest from reference TRBV28 and TRBJ2-1): DVKVTQSSRYLVKRTGEKVFLECVQDMDHENMFWYRQDPGLGLRLIYFSYDVKMKEKGDIPEGYSVSREKKERFSLILESASTNQTSMYLCASSQTEDRLLNEQFFGPGTRLTVL.

This chain connects TRBV25-1 to TRBJ2-1; 7 bases are shared with TRBD1. The J segment lost 5 bases and the V segment lost 3 bases, leaving 1 base of the junction unmatched. The CDR3 has 13 residues. CDR1 is MGHDK and CDR2 is SYGVNS in the germline V gene. The CDR3 region has the DNA TGTGCCAGCAGTGATCAGGGGGACAATGAGCAGTTCTTC. Amino acid sequence: CASSDQGDNEQFF. Full variable domain (rest looked up from reference TRBV25-1 and TRBJ2-1): EADIYQTPRYLVIGTGKKITLECSQTMGHDKMYWYQQDPGMELHLIHYSYGVNSTEKGDLSSESTVSRIRTEHFPLTLESARPSHTSQYLCASSDQGDNEQFFGPGTRLTVL.

This sequence joins TRBV7-9 and TRBJ2-3, with unresolved D. This CDR3 has 13 residues. V lost 3 bases to trimming and J lost 10 bases, with 14 bases between them. Germline CDR1 SEHNR, CDR2 FQNEAQ (reference sequence). CDR3 nucleotides: TGTGCCAGCAGCTTGCTTACTGGAGACGCGCAGTATTTT. Translation: CASSLLTGDAQYF. Together with reference TRBV7-9 and TRBJ2-3, the CDR3 gives the full variable domain: DTGVSQNPRHKITKRGQNVTFRCDPISEHNRLYWYRQTLGQGPEFLTYFQNEAQLEKSRLLSDRFSAERPKGSFSTLEIQRTEQGDSAMYLCASSLLTGDAQYFGPGTRLTVL.

The chain couples TRBV10-3 to TRBJ1-5; 8 nucleotides align to TRBD1. There are 14 residues in the CDR3. Germline CDR1 is ENHRY and CDR2 is SYGVKD. V was clipped by 1 base and J by 6 bases; unmatched bases: 2. The CDR3 bases are TGTGCCATCAGTGAGTACGACAGGGGTCAGCCCCAGCATTTT. Translation: CAISEYDRGQPQHF.

The J gene is TRBJ2-7, the V gene TRBV11-1; 7 bases are a match to TRBD2. The germline CDR1 and CDR2 sequences are SGHAT and FQDESV (reference sequence). This CDR3 contains 13 residues. After removal of 6 bases from V and 2 bases from J, the junction contained 4 bases not matched to a gene. CDR3 residues: CASSPGLAYEQYF. The DNA for the CDR3 is TGTGCCAGCAGTCCAGGACTAGCCTACGAGCAGTACTTC.

This chain links TRBV6-1 with TRBJ1-3; a weak D match, TRBD1 (6 bases). The germline CDR1 and CDR2 sequences are MNHNS and SASEGT. The germline V and J ends were trimmed by 1 base and 0 bases, with 13 bases remaining between them. The CDR3 runs to 17 residues. The chain's CDR3 is CASSEVAGHLSGNTIYF. The DNA for the CDR3 is TGTGCCAGCAGTGAAGTCGCGGGACACCTCTCTGGAAACACCATATATTTT.

This chain uses TRBV6-1 with TRBJ1-5; D is ambiguous. The germline V gene encodes CDR1 MNHNS and CDR2 SASEGT. Between the trimmed V and J ends, which lost 5 bases and 6 bases, there was a span of 8 bases. This CDR3 has 12 residues. The CDR3 sequence is CASSPAPQPQHF. CDR3 nucleotides: TGTGCCAGCAGTCCAGCCCCTCAGCCCCAGCATTTT.

The rearrangement joins TRBV7-9 to TRBJ2-7; D remains ambiguous. The V gene's germline CDR1 is SEHNR and CDR2 FQNEAQ (reference sequence). This CDR3 contains 14 residues. Trimming took 2 bases from V and 3 from J, leaving 11 bases between them. The CDR3: CASSLLGPDYEQYF. DNA of the CDR3: TGTGCCAGCAGCTTACTAGGGCCCGACTACGAGCAGTACTTC.

The chain links TRBV28 to TRBJ2-5; D possibly uses TRBD1 or TRBD2 (7 bases each). CDR1 MDHEN and CDR2 SYDVKM come from the germline V gene. CDR3 length: 15 amino acids. Trimming stripped 10 bases from V and 0 bases from J, with 18 bases between. The CDR3 protein is CATRGSGTNQETQYF. Written as DNA, the CDR3 is TGTGCCACCAGGGGGAGCGGGACCAACCAAGAGACCCAGTACTTC.

This rearrangement joins TRBV5-1 to TRBJ2-5, with D perhaps matching TRBD2 (7 bases). The V gene's germline CDR1 is SGHRS and CDR2 YFSETQ. This CDR3 is 15 amino acids long. The V and J ends lost 3 bases and 5 bases respectively, with 17 bases between them. Here the CDR3 reads CASSSLGGGGETQYF. The CDR3 coding sequence is TGCGCCAGCAGCTCCCTCGGGGGAGGGGGTGAGACCCAGTACTTC. The variable domain in full, completed from reference TRBV5-1 and TRBJ2-5, reads KAGVTQTPRYLIKTRGQQVTLSCSPISGHRSVSWYQQTPGQGLQFLFEYFSETQRNKGNFPGRFSGRQFSNSRSEMNVSTLELGDSALYLCASSSLGGGGETQYFGPGTRLLVL.

A few counts support this clone. The chain couples TRBV28 to TRBJ1-5; no definite D call. The germline V gene has CDR1 MDHEN and CDR2 SYDVKM. The CDR3 covers 12 residues. V lost 10 bases and J lost 7, with 14 bases in between. For the CDR3, the DNA is TGTGCCACTGCCCTCAGTGGCCAGCCCCAGCATTTT. It codes for CATALSGQPQHF.

A single count supports this clone. This chain connects TRBV30 to TRBJ2-3; D is ambiguous. Germline V lookup: CDR1 GTSNPN, CDR2 SVGIG (reference sequence). This CDR3 comprises 14 residues. V gave up 2 bases and J gave up 0 bases, with 9 bases separating them. CDR3 protein: CAWSHTLSTDTQYF. The DNA for the CDR3 is TGTGCCTGGAGTCACACCCTAAGCACAGATACGCAGTATTTT.

J is TRBJ2-2 and V is TRBV19; 7 bases fit TRBD2. V was clipped by 2 bases and J by 2 bases; unmatched bases: 11. CDR1 LNHDA and CDR2 SQIVND come from the germline V gene (reference sequence). There are 18 residues in the CDR3. The CDR3 DNA sequence: TGTGCCAGTAGTATAAGTAACGCGGGAGCGGGTAACACCGGGGAGCTGTTTTTT. Residues: CASSISNAGAGNTGELFF.

This clone was detected only once. V is TRBV7-3 and J is TRBJ2-6, with TRBD2 matching over 9 bases. Trimming took 4 bases from V and 1 from J; bases not matched to a gene: 5. Germline V gene data show CDR1 as SGHTA and CDR2 as FQGTGA. This CDR3 region has 17 residues. CDR3 protein: CASSSAGLASGANVLTF. CDR3 in DNA: TGTGCCAGCAGCTCCGCGGGACTAGCATCTGGGGCCAACGTCCTGACTTTC. Complete variable domain (other parts from reference TRBV7-3 and TRBJ2-6): GAGVSQTPSNKVTEKGKYVELRCDPISGHTALYWYRQSLGQGPEFLIYFQGTGAADDSGLPNDRFFAVRPEGSVSTLKIQRTERGDSAVYLCASSSAGLASGANVLTFGAGSRLTVL.

V usage is TRBV18 and J usage is TRBJ2-7, with 8 bases matching TRBD2. Germline trimming cut 5 bases from V and 2 bases from J; bases unmatched to any gene: 14. This CDR3 comprises 17 residues. Germline V lookup: CDR1 KGHSH, CDR2 LQKENI. In DNA form, the CDR3 reads TGTGCCAGCTCATCGATTCTAGCGGGCTCCGGGCCCTACGAGCAGTACTTC. As protein: CASSSILAGSGPYEQYF.